This TCR beta chain was recorded in a study of CD8+CD57+ T cells in acquired aplastic anemia. Study details: The mean DNA yield obtained from sorted CD4+ and CD8+ cells came to approximately 3.2 ug.

The study profiled TCR beta VDJ and CDR3 using genomic DNA as template. TCRdb recomputed calls from the reads with MiXCR, one row per CDR3 protein. The sample has under 150,000 distinct CDR3 sequences, over 30% seen once. This clonotype has ten or more counts. What it binds is unknown. Sequenced patients had shown CD8+CD57+ cell expansion by flow cytometry. Severe acquired aplastic anemia was the diagnosis recorded for all patients. None of the patients had been given any therapy when their blood was sampled. After removal of 4 bases from V and 7 bases from J, the junction contained 3 bases not matched to a gene. The germline V gene has CDR1 LGHDT and CDR2 YNNKEL (reference sequence). The CDR3 has 12 amino acids. Study findings and constraints: A set of approximately 30 CD8+ CDR3 sequences was shared between patients and controls, and these sequences appeared highly expressed in patients.

The specimen sequenced was sorted CD4+, CD8+, or CD8+CD57+ T cells (not recorded which) from PBMCs. This chain uses TRBV3-1 with TRBJ1-1; 7 positions agree with TRBD1. This TCR was recovered from a human donor with aplastic anemia. DNA of the CDR3: TGTGCCAGCAGCCTTCGACAGGGTGAAGCTTTCTTT. Translation: CASSLRQGEAFF.